Listed here are 19 T cell receptor beta chains from one sample, sequenced in a study of technical replicates of blood from a handful of donors (dated by TCRdb to between 2016 and 2019). Receptor amplification or capture employed the immunoSEQ multiplex PCR assay. Entries here come from immuneACCESS through TCRdb and include only in-frame sequences with V and J called. Some clones fail to appear in such tables; in the studies checked, an unresolved V gene covers under half of the shortfall, and the cause of the remainder is unknown. The sample table lists around 16,000 clones, 86% of them with a count of one. Approximately 11% of the sample is taken by the ten largest. Sequencing used PBMCs. Receptors were obtained from a human donor in good health.

The genes are TRBV6-4 and TRBJ2-3, with 14 bases identical to TRBD2. V lost 2 bases and J lost 6; bases outside the gene matches: 10. This CDR3 region has 18 residues. Germline V lookup: CDR1 MRHNA, CDR2 SNTAGT. CDR3: CASSDLGGLAGVRDTQYF. In nucleotides, the CDR3 is TGTGCCAGCAGTGACCTCGGGGGACTAGCGGGAGTTAGGGATACGCAGTATTTT.

This clone turned up a few times. This CDR3 reads CASSVQGYEQYF. CDR3 DNA: TGTGCCAGCAGTGTCCAGGGATACGAGCAGTACTTC. The chain recombines TRBV6-1 with TRBJ2-7; perhaps TRBD1 as D (5 bases). The V gene's germline CDR1 is MNHNS and CDR2 SASEGT. The CDR3 extends over 12 amino acids. The V end lost 4 bases, the J end lost 4 bases, and 8 bases lay between the germline ends.

The gene calls are TRBV7-6 and TRBJ2-3; no definite D call. The CDR3 extends over 14 amino acids. V gave up 1 base and J gave up 7 bases, with 12 bases separating them. From germline, CDR1 is SGHVS and CDR2 FNYEAQ. CDR3 sequence: CASSLGQSGNTQYF. CDR3 DNA: TGTGCCAGCAGCTTAGGTCAGTCAGGAAATACGCAGTATTTT.

CDR3 coding DNA: TGTGCCAGTAGTAACAGGGCTGGGGCCAACGTCCTGACTTTC. Translated, it gives CASSNRAGANVLTF. This chain connects TRBV19 to TRBJ2-6; a weak D match, TRBD1 (6 bases). The germline V and J ends were trimmed by 4 bases and 2 bases, with 6 bases remaining between them. The CDR3 is 14 amino acids. Germline CDR1 is LNHDA and CDR2 is SQIVND (reference sequence). The whole variable domain, filled in from reference TRBV19 and TRBJ2-6, reads DGGITQSPKYLFRKEGQNVTLSCEQNLNHDAMYWYRQDPGQGLRLIYYSQIVNDFQKGDIAEGYSVSREKKESFPLTVTSAQKNPTAFYLCASSNRAGANVLTFGAGSRLTVL.

The J gene is TRBJ2-3, the V gene TRBV19; 9 bases fit TRBD2. This CDR3 spans 15 amino acids. The V segment lost 7 bases and the J segment 4 bases; nucleotides outside the gene matches: 9. Per the germline V gene, CDR1 is LNHDA and CDR2 is SQIVND (reference sequence). The CDR3 loop is CASTSRGGRADTQYF. The CDR3 DNA reads TGTGCCAGTACCTCTCGGGGCGGGAGGGCAGATACGCAGTATTTT.

The chain couples TRBV11-2 to TRBJ2-5; 12 bases agree with TRBD2. Losses at the gene ends were 2 bases for V and 0 bases for J; bases not matched to a gene: 10. This CDR3 contains 19 residues. Germline V gives CDR1 SGHAT, CDR2 FQNNGV. The CDR3 nucleotides are TGTGCCAGCAGCTTACCCGTCGGACTAGCGGGAATCCACCAAGAGACCCAGTACTTC. It yields the protein CASSLPVGLAGIHQETQYF.

The chain uses TRBV9 and TRBJ2-7; 7 bases match TRBD2. The ends lost 1 base at V and 2 bases at J; junction bases unmatched: 6. Germline CDR1 is SGDLS and CDR2 is YYNGEE. CDR3 length: 15 residues. The CDR3 region has the DNA TGTGCCAGCAGCGTAAACGGGGACTACACCTACGAGCAGTACTTC. It codes for CASSVNGDYTYEQYF.

The chain has TRBV7-3 and TRBJ2-5; 8 nucleotides line up with TRBD2. This CDR3 region has 15 residues. After removal of 5 bases from V and 5 bases from J, the junction contained 10 bases not matched to a gene. CDR1 and CDR2 (germline): SGHTA, FQGTGA. In nucleotides, the CDR3 is TGTGCCAGCAGCCTATCTAGCGGGTTCGGCGAGACCCAGTACTTC. Translated, it gives CASSLSSGFGETQYF.

The genes are TRBV6-1 and TRBJ2-5, with TRBD1 matching over 8 bases. This CDR3 is 16 amino acids long. From germline, CDR1 is MNHNS and CDR2 SASEGT. V shed 4 bases and J 1 base; nucleotides not matched to a gene: 8. The CDR3 reads CASSGQGWTLQETQYF. The CDR3 DNA is TGTGCCAGCAGTGGACAGGGGTGGACTCTCCAAGAGACCCAGTACTTC.

This chain joins TRBV6-1 and TRBJ2-1; possible D gene TRBD1, 5 bases. There are 13 residues in the CDR3. V lost 3 bases and J lost 3, with 6 bases in between. The germline V gene encodes CDR1 MNHNS and CDR2 SASEGT. CDR3 region: CASSEDIYNEQFF. The CDR3 DNA follows: TGTGCCAGCAGTGAGGACATCTACAATGAGCAGTTCTTC.

This rearrangement joins TRBV9 to TRBJ1-2, with no clear D. The germline CDR1 and CDR2 sequences are SGDLS and YYNGEE. V was cut by 3 bases and J by 0 bases, with 6 bases left in between. The CDR3 covers 13 residues. The CDR3, as DNA: TGTGCCAGCAGCGCCCCCGCTAACTATGGCTACACCTTC. This gives the protein CASSAPANYGYTF.

This chain links TRBV6-5 with TRBJ2-5; D ambiguous. V was clipped by 0 bases and J by 2 bases, with 7 bases between them. The CDR3 extends over 14 amino acids. Germline CDR1 and CDR2: MNHEY and SVGAGI. CDR3 protein: CASSYSSSQETQYF. The CDR3 DNA follows: TGTGCCAGCAGTTACTCGAGTAGTCAAGAGACCCAGTACTTC.

The chain employs TRBV19 and TRBJ2-4, with TRBD1 matching over 7 bases. CDR3 size: 15 residues. In germline, CDR1 is LNHDA, CDR2 SQIVND (reference sequence). The V segment lost 5 bases and the J segment 3 bases; nucleotides outside the gene matches: 7. DNA of the CDR3: TGTGCCAGTAGTCCTGACAGGGCAAACAAAAACATTCAGTACTTC. Its protein product is CASSPDRANKNIQYF.

The V and J genes are TRBV10-3 and TRBJ2-3; D remains ambiguous. Germline CDR1 ENHRY, CDR2 SYGVKD. Trimming shortened V by 0 bases and J by 0 bases, and 13 bases separated the two germline ends. The CDR3 sequence is 17 residues long. The CDR3: CAISESTGRKSTDTQYF. CDR3 DNA: TGTGCCATCAGTGAGTCGACGGGTCGGAAAAGCACAGATACGCAGTATTTT.

The chain links TRBV29-1 to TRBJ2-1; D remains ambiguous. This CDR3 is built from 14 residues. Trimming pared 1 base from V and 6 bases from J, leaving 13 bases between. CDR1 and CDR2 from the germline V gene are SQVTM and ANQGSEA. CDR3 DNA: TGCAGCGTTGAAGGTCAACGCCGAGGCAATGAGCAGTTCTTC. Translation gives CSVEGQRRGNEQFF.

The V gene is TRBV11-2, the J gene TRBJ1-2, with D possibly being TRBD1 (5 bases). This CDR3 is 13 amino acids long. Germline-derived CDR1 and CDR2 are SGHAT and FQNNGV. Deletions cut 1 base from V and 2 bases from J, with 5 bases between. CDR3 sequence (DNA): TGTGCCAGCAGCTTAGGGACAAACTATGGCTACACCTTC. This gives the protein CASSLGTNYGYTF.

Points on this clone: Other nucleotide sequences in the sample specify the same CDR3. The rearrangement uses TRBV20-1 and TRBJ2-1; the D gene is possibly TRBD2 (5 bases). The CDR3 runs to 11 residues. Trimming removed 2 bases from V and 6 bases from J, with 5 bases in between. Looked up from germline, CDR1 is DFQATT and CDR2 is SNEGSKA (reference sequence). CDR3 in DNA: TGCAGTGCTAGAACTAGCAATGAGCAGTTCTTC. It is translated as CSARTSNEQFF.

Worth noting for this clone: Other DNA sequences in the sample encode the same CDR3. The chain links TRBV27 to TRBJ2-5; 12 bases match TRBD1. This CDR3 is built from 15 residues. The germline V gene encodes CDR1 MNHEY and CDR2 SMNVEV (reference sequence). With 5 bases clipped from V and 4 bases from J, the junction kept 5 bases outside the gene matches. CDR3 DNA sequence: TGTGCCAGCAGTCACCGGGACAGGGGGCGAGAGACCCAGTACTTC. Translated: CASSHRDRGRETQYF.

The chain has TRBV30 and TRBJ2-7; unclear D gene. This CDR3 contains 12 residues. From germline, CDR1 is GTSNPN and CDR2 SVGIG (reference sequence). V shed 0 bases and J shed 4 bases, with 7 bases lying between them. CDR3: CAWSVWQYEQYF. In DNA, the CDR3 is TGTGCCTGGAGTGTATGGCAATACGAGCAGTACTTC.